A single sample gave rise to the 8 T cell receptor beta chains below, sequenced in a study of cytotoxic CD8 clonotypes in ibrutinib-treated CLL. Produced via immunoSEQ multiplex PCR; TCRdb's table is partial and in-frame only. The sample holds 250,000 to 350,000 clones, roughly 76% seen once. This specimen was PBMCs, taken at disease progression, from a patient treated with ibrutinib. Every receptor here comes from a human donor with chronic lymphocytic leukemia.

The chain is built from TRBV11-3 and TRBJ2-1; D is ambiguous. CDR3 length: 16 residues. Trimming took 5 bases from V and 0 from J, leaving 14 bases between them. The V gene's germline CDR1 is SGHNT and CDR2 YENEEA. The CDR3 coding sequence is TGTGCCAGCAGCCGGACGTTGATAAGCTCCTACAATGAGCAGTTCTTC. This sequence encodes CASSRTLISSYNEQFF.

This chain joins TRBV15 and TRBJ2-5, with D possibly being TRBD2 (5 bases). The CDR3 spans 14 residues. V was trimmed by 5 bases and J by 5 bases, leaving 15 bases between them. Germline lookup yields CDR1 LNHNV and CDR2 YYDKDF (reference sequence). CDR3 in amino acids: CATSAVRAWETQYF. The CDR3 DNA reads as TGTGCCACCAGCGCGGTGAGGGCGTGGGAGACCCAGTACTTC. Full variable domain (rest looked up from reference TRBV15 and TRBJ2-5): DAMVIQNPRYQVTQFGKPVTLSCSQTLNHNVMYWYQQKSSQAPKLLFHYYDKDFNNEADTPDNFQSRRPNTSFCFLDIRSPGLGDTAMYLCATSAVRAWETQYFGPGTRLLVL.

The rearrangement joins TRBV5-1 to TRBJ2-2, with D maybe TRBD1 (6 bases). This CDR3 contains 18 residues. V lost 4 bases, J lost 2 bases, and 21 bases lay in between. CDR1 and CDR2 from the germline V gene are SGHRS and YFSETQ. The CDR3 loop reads CASSKGPAGTYNTGELFF. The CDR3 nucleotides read TGCGCCAGCAGCAAAGGCCCCGCCGGGACATACAACACCGGGGAGCTGTTTTTT.

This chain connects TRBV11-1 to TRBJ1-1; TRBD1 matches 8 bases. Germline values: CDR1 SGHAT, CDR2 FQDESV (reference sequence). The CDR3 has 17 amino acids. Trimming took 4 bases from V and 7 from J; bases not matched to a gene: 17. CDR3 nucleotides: TGTGCCAGCAGCTCCCGGACAGGGAGAATCCTCCCCAGTGAAGCTTTCTTT. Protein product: CASSSRTGRILPSEAFF.

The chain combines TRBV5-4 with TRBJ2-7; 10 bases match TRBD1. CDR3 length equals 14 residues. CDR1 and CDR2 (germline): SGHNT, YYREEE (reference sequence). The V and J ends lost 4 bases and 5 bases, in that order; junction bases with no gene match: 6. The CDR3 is CASSLGQGGNEQYF. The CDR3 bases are TGTGCCAGCAGCCTTGGACAGGGGGGGAACGAGCAGTACTTC.

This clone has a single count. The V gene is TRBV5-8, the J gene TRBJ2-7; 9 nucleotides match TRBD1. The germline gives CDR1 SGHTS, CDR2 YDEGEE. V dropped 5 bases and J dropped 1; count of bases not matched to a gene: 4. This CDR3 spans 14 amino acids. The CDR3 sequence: CASRGTGRSYEQYF. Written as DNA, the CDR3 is TGTGCCAGCAGGGGGACAGGGAGGTCCTACGAGCAGTACTTC.

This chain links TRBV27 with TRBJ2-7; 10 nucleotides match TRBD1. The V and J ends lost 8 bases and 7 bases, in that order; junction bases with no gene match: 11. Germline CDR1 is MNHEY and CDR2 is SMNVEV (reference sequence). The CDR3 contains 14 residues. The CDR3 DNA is TGTGCCAGCGCTGGGACAGGGGAAGGGGCAGAGCAGTACTTC. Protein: CASAGTGEGAEQYF.

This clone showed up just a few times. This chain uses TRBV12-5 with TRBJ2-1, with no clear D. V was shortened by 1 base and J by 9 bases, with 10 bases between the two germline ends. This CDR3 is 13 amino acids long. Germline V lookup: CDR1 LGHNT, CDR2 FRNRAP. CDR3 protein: CASGLEVRSEQFF. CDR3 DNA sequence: TGTGCTAGTGGTTTGGAAGTCCGTAGTGAGCAGTTCTTC.